This T cell receptor beta chain derives from a study of vaccination effects on CD4 cells after COVID-19. Remarks on this clone: Its matching antigen is unknown.

There are 14 residues in the CDR3. Germline V lookup: CDR1 LNHDA, CDR2 SQIVND (reference sequence). The germline V and J ends were trimmed by 1 base and 12 bases, with 16 bases remaining between them. Scientists isolated CD4+ T cells after a roughly nine-day culture period ended. The assay was immunoSEQ multiplex PCR, and TCRdb's table has in-frame clones only and misses some. This sample has around 35,000 clones, with about four fifths found just once. This chain joins TRBV19 and TRBJ2-1; no clear D. The sample in question was CD4+ T cells from PBMCs cultured without peptide, obtained before COVID-19 vaccination. The sequence was collected from a human donor who received a COVID-19 vaccine. The CDR3 DNA reads as TGTGCCAGTAGTATAGCGCCCGAATCCGGTAGGCAGTTCTTC. Its protein is CASSIAPESGRQFF.